The clone carrying this T cell receptor (beta chain) has just a few counts. Its specificity is unknown. The entry originates in a study of cytomegalovirus exposure and HLA in healthy donors. At the level of the study: As released early, the data held some 85 million unique TCRs from HLA-typed donors.

The PCR made use of 60 Vbeta and 13 Jbeta primers. The data were produced by immunoSEQ multiplex PCR, yet TCRdb's version contains in-frame clones alone and is incomplete. The sample records around 94,000 clones, roughly three fifths being singletons. Germline trimming cut 2 bases from V and 2 bases from J; bases unmatched to any gene: 7. CDR1 is LNHNV and CDR2 is YYDKDF in the germline V gene (reference sequence). This CDR3 is built from 17 residues. Findings of the study overall: Sequencing depth across donors, presence/absence analyses assumed, was roughly uniform. It is likely that the observed cluster of highly shared sequence variants was a sequencing artifact. Most TCR sequences were uncommon, yet certain public TCRs appeared in many donors.

Source material: PBMCs. This clonotype was obtained from a human donor in good health. The chain couples TRBV15 to TRBJ1-5; TRBD1 agrees at 9 bases. This CDR3 reads CATSRTTGGRGNQPQHF. DNA for the CDR3: TGTGCCACCAGCAGAACGACAGGGGGTCGTGGCAATCAGCCCCAGCATTTT.